The source of this T cell receptor beta chain is a study of technical replicates of blood from a handful of donors (dated by TCRdb to about 2017). Relative to germline, V is 7 bases shorter and J is 5 bases shorter, with 6 bases between their ends. CDR1 and CDR2 are read off the germline V gene as MDHEN and SYDVKM. Reading from cysteine to phenylalanine, the CDR3 counts 11 amino acids. Only the CDR3 DNA stays, 33 bases, in frame from base 1. Libraries were built with the immunoSEQ multiplex PCR assay. TCRdb mirrors the immuneACCESS table, restricted to in-frame sequences. Some clones are absent from its copies; in checked studies, under half trace to an unresolved V gene, and the reason for the others is unknown. The sample data list around 89,000 clones, and about 94% of these were observed just once. About 0.25% of the sample rests with the top ten. As concerns this clone: The antigen it binds to is not known. No much larger clonotype is one base removed from it; base qualities were not supplied.

The source of this sequence is a human donor in good health. The chain is assembled from TRBV28 and TRBJ2-1; the D gene is perhaps TRBD2, from 5 matching bases. The sample comprised T cells isolated from PBMCs. The DNA sequence reads TGTGCCAGCACCGGGGACAATGAGCAGTTCTTC. This codes for CASTGDNEQFF.